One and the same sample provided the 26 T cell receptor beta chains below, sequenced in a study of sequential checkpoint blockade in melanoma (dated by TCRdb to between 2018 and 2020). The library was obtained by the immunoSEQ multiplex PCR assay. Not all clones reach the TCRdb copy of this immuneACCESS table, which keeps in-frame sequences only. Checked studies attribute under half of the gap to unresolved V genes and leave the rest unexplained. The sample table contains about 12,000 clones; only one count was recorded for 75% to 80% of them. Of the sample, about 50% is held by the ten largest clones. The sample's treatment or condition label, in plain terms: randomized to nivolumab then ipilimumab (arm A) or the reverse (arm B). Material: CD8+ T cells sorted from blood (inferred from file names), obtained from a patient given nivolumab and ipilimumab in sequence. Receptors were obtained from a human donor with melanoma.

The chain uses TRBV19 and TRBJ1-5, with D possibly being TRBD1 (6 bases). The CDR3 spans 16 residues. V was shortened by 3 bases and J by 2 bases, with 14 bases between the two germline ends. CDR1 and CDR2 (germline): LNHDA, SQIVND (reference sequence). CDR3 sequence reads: CASSILGGRGNQPQHF. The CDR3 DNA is TGTGCCAGTAGTATCTTAGGGGGAAGGGGCAATCAGCCCCAGCATTTT. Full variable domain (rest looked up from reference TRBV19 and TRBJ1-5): DGGITQSPKYLFRKEGQNVTLSCEQNLNHDAMYWYRQDPGQGLRLIYYSQIVNDFQKGDIAEGYSVSREKKESFPLTVTSAQKNPTAFYLCASSILGGRGNQPQHFGDGTRLSIL.

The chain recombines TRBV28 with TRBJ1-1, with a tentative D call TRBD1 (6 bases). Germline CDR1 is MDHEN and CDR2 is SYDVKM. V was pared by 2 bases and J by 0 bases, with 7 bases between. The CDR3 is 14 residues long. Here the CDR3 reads CASSLTGLNTEAFF. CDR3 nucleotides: TGTGCCAGCAGTTTAACAGGGCTGAACACTGAAGCTTTCTTT.

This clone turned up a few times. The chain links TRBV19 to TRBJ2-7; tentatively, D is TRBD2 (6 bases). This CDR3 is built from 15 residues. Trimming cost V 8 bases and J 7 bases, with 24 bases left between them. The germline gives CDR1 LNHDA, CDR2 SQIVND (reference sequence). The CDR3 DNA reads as TGTGCCAGTTCCTCCGGGACTCCCCTGAAAGGTGAGCAGTACTTC. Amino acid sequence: CASSSGTPLKGEQYF. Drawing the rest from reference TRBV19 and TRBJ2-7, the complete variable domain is DGGITQSPKYLFRKEGQNVTLSCEQNLNHDAMYWYRQDPGQGLRLIYYSQIVNDFQKGDIAEGYSVSREKKESFPLTVTSAQKNPTAFYLCASSSGTPLKGEQYFGPGTRLTVT.

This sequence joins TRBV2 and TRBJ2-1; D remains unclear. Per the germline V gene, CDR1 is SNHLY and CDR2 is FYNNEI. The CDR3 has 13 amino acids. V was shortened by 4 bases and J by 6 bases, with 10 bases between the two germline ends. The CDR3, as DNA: TGTGCCAGCAGTGCTGCTTTCGGCAATGAGCAGTTCTTC. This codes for CASSAAFGNEQFF. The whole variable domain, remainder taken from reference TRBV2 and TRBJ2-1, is EPEVTQTPSHQVTQMGQEVILRCVPISNHLYFYWYRQILGQKVEFLVSFYNNEISEKSEIFDDQFSVERPDGSNFTLKIRSTKLEDSAMYFCASSAAFGNEQFFGPGTRLTVL.

In DNA, the CDR3 is TGTGCCAGCAGCGTAGATTCAGCGGGAGGCTCAAATGAGCAGTTCTTC. It is translated as CASSVDSAGGSNEQFF. The V and J genes are TRBV9 and TRBJ2-1, with 9 positions matching TRBD2. CDR1 is SGDLS and CDR2 is YYNGEE in the germline V gene. The CDR3 covers 16 residues. V dropped 0 bases and J dropped 7; count of bases not matched to a gene: 8.

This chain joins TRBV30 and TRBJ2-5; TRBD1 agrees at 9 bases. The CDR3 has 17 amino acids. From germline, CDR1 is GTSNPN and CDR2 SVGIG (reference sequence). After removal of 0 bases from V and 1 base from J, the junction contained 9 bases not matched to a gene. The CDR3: CAWSVGWGQGIQETQYF. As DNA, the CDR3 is TGTGCCTGGAGTGTCGGTTGGGGACAGGGCATCCAAGAGACCCAGTACTTC. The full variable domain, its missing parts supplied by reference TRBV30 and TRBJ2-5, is SQTIHQWPATLVQPVGSPLSLECTVEGTSNPNLYWYRQAAGRGLQLLFYSVGIGQISSEVPQNLSASRPQDRQFILSSKKLLLSDSGFYLCAWSVGWGQGIQETQYFGPGTRLLVL.

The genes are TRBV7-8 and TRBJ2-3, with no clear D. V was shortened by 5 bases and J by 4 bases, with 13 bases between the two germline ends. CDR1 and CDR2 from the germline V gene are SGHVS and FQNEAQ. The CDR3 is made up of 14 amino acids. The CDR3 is CASSGQVNADTQYF. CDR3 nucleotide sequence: TGTGCCAGCAGCGGTCAGGTCAACGCAGATACGCAGTATTTT. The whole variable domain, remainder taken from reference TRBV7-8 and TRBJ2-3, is GAGVSQSPRYKVAKRGQDVALRCDPISGHVSLFWYQQALGQGPEFLTYFQNEAQLDKSGLPSDRFFAERPEGSVSTLKIQRTQQEDSAVYLCASSGQVNADTQYFGPGTRLTVL.

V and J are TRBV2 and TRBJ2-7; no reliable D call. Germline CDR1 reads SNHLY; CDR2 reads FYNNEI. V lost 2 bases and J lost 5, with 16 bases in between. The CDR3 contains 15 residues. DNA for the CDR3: TGTGCCAGCAGTGAATTAGTATCCTTCTTGGACGAGCAGTACTTC. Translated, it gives CASSELVSFLDEQYF.

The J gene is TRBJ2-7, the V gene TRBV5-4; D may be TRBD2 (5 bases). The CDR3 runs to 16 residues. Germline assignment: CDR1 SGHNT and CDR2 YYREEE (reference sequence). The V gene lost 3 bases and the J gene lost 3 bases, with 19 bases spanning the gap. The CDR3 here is CASSSFDGSAGYEQYF. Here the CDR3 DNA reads TGTGCCAGCAGCTCATTCGATGGGTCGGCGGGCTACGAGCAGTACTTC.

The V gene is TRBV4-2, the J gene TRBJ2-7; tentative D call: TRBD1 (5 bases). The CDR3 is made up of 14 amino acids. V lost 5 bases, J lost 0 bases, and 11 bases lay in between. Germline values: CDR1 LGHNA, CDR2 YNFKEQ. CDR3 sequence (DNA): TGTGCCAGCAGCAGTCAGGGTCTCTCCTACGAGCAGTACTTC. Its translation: CASSSQGLSYEQYF.

In DNA form, the CDR3 reads TGTGCCACAGACGGTGAGGGGGTGTCCTACGAGCAGTACTTC. It codes for CATDGEGVSYEQYF. The chain joins TRBV28 to TRBJ2-7, with a tentative D call TRBD1 (6 bases). CDR3 length: 14 residues. CDR1 MDHEN and CDR2 SYDVKM come from the germline V gene. V lost 10 bases and J 1 base, leaving 17 bases between the germline ends.

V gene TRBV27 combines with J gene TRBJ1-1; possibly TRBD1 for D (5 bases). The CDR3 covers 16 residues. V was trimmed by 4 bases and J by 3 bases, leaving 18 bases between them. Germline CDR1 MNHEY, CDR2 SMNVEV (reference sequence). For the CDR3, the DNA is TGTGCCAGCAGTTCCGGGTATGTGGGGCAGTACACTGAAGCTTTCTTT. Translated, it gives CASSSGYVGQYTEAFF.

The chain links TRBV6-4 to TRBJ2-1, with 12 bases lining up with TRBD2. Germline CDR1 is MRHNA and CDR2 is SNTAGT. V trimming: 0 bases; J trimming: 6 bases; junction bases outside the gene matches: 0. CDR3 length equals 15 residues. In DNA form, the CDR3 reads TGTGCCAGCAGTGACTCGACTAGCGGGAGCAATGAGCAGTTCTTC. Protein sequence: CASSDSTSGSNEQFF.

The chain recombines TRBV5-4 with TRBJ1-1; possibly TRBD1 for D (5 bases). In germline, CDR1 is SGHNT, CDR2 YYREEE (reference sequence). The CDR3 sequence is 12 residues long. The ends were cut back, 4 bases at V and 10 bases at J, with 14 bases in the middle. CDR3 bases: TGTGCCAGCAGCGAAGGAGACAGACTAGCTTTCTTT. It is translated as CASSEGDRLAFF.

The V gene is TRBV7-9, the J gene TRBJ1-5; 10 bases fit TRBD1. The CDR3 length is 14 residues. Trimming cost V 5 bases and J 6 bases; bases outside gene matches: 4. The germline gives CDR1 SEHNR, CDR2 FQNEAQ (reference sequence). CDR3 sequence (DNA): TGTGCCAGCAGCGAGACAGGGGGCTCTCAGCCCCAGCATTTT. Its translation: CASSETGGSQPQHF.

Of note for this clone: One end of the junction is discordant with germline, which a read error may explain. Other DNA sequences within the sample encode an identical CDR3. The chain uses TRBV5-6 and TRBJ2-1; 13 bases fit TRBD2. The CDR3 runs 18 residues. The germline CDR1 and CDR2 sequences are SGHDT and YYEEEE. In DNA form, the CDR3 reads TGTGCCAGCAGCTTGGCAGCGACTAGCGGGGGGTCCTATAATGAGCAGTTCTTC. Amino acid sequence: CASSLAATSGGSYNEQFF.

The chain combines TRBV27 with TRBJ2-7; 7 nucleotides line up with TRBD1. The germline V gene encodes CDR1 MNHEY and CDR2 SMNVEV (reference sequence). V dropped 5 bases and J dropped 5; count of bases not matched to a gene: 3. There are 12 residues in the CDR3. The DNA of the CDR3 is TGTGCCAGCAGTAAACAGGGGAACGAGCAGTACTTC. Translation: CASSKQGNEQYF.

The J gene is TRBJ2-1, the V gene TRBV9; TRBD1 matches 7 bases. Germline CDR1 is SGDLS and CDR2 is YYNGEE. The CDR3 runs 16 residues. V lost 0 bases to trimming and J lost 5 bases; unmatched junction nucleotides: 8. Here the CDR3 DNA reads TGTGCCAGCAGCGTAGCGAGGGGGCTGGGGGACAATGAGCAGTTCTTC. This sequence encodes CASSVARGLGDNEQFF.

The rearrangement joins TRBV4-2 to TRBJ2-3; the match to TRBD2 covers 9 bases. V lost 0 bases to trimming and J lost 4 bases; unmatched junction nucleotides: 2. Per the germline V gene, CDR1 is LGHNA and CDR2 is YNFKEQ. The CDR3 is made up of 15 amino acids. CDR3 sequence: CASSQEREGPDTQYF. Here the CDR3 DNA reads TGTGCCAGCAGCCAAGAGCGGGAGGGCCCAGATACGCAGTATTTT.

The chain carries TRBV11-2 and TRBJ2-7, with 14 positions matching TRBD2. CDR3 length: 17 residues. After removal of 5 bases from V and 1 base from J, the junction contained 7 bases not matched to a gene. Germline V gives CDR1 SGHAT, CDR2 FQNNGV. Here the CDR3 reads CASSRAGTSGSSYEQYF. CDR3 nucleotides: TGTGCCAGCAGCCGAGCGGGGACTAGCGGGAGTTCCTACGAGCAGTACTTC.

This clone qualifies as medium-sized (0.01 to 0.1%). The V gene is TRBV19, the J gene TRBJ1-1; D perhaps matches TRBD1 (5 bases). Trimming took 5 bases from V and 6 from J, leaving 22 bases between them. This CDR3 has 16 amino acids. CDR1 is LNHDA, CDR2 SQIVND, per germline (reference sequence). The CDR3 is CASSATPRVMVSEAFF. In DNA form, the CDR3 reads TGTGCCAGTAGTGCCACCCCCAGGGTAATGGTCTCTGAAGCTTTCTTT.

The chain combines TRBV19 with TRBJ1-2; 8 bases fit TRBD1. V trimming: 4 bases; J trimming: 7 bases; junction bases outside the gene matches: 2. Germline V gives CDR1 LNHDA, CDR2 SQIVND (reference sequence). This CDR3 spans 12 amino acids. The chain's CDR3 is CASSKDRVGYTF. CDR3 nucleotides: TGTGCCAGTAGTAAGGACAGGGTTGGCTACACCTTC.

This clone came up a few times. The CDR3 spells CASSRIHRRTFYGYTF. The CDR3 coding sequence is TGTGCCAGCAGCCGTATCCACAGGCGCACATTCTATGGCTACACCTTC. This chain joins TRBV9 and TRBJ1-2; the D gene is possibly TRBD1 (5 bases). CDR1 and CDR2 from the germline V gene are SGDLS and YYNGEE. The V and J ends lost 4 bases and 4 bases respectively, with 20 bases between them. CDR3 length: 16 residues.

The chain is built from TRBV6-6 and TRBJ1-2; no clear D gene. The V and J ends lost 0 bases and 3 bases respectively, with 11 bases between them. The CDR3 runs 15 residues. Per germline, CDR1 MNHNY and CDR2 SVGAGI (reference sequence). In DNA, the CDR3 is TGTGCCAGCAGTTACTCGGGAGATCTTTACTATGGCTACACCTTC. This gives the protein CASSYSGDLYYGYTF.

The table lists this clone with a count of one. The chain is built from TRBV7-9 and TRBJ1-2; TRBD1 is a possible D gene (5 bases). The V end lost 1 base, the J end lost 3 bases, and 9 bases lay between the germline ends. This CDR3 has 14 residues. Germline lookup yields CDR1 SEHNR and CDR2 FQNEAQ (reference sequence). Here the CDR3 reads CASSLGQIDYGYTF. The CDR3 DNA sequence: TGTGCCAGCAGCTTAGGACAGATCGACTATGGCTACACCTTC.

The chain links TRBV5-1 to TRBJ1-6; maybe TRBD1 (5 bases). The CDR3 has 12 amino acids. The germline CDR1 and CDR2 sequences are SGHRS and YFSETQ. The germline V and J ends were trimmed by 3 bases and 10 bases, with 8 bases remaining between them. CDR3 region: CASSYQGSPLHF. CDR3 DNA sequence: TGCGCCAGCAGCTACCAGGGCTCACCCCTCCACTTT.